This entry features one TCR beta chain sequence. The authors' processing: Researchers report that nucleated cell counts were estimated from reference gene primer amplification. Sequencing used immunoSEQ multiplex PCR; TCRdb keeps in-frame clones, though not all of them. V and J calls and clone size are given by that table; D and trimming were obtained from the DNA. The sample includes 250,000 or so clones, 84% of them seen just once. These data come from a study of blood T cell repertoires in COVID-19. Study-level information: Sites in the United States, Italy and Spain provided acute and convalescent COVID-19 samples. T cells, B-cell-depleted T cells, or PBMCs provided the cDNA or gDNA that served as material.

The CDR3 covers 11 residues. The germline V gene encodes CDR1 DFQATT and CDR2 SNEGSKA (reference sequence). This clonotype was sampled from a man aged 60 to 75 with acute or convalescent COVID-19. Specimen: peripheral blood. V gene TRBV20-1 combines with J gene TRBJ2-7; D is possibly TRBD2 (5 bases). Here the CDR3 DNA reads TGCCTTGCGACTACCCCCTACGAGCAGTACTTC. It encodes CLATTPYEQYF.